This T cell receptor beta chain emerged from a study of memory CD4+ T cells and cytomegalovirus serostatus. Measured with immunoSEQ multiplex PCR; TCRdb has only the in-frame clones, and not every one. The sample includes fewer than 40,000 clones, around 80% of them seen just once. V lost 3 bases and J lost 7, with 7 bases in between. This CDR3 has 12 amino acids. Per the germline V gene, CDR1 is SGHVS and CDR2 is FQNEAQ. The sort gate was single viable CD3+CD4+CD8-CD45RO+ cells for memory CD4+ T cells. This receptor was obtained from an adult in good health and CMV-seropositive. The chain links TRBV7-8 to TRBJ2-1; no reliable D call. Sequencing input: memory CD4+ T cells from blood. CDR3 coding DNA: TGTGCCAGCAGCTTGAGCAGGAATGAGCAGTTCTTC. This translates into CASSLSRNEQFF.